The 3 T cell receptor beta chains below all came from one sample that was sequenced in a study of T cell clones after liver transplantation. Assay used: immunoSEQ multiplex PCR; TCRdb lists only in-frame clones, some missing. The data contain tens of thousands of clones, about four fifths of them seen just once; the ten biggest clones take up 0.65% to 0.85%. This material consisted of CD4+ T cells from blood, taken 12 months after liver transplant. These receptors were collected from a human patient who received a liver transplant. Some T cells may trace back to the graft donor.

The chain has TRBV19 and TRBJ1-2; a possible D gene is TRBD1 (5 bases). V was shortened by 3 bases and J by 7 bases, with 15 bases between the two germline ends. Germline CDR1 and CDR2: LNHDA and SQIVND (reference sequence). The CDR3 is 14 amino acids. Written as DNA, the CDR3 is TGTGCCAGTAGTATTTACACGGGGCAGGGTGGCTACACCTTC. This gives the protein CASSIYTGQGGYTF.

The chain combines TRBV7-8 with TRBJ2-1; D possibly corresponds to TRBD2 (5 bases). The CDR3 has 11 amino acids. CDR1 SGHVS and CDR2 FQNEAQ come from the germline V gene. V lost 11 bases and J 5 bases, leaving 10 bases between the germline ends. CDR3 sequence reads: CASREDNEQFF. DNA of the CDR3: TGTGCCTCCCGGGAAGACAATGAGCAGTTCTTC.

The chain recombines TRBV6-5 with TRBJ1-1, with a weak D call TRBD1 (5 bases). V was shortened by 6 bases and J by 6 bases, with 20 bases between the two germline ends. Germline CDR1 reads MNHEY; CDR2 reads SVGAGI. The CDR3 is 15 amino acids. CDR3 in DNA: TGTGCCAGCAGCCCCCGGGGCTCCCCAGCAGCTGAAGCTTTCTTT. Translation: CASSPRGSPAAEAFF.